The 7 T cell receptor beta chains given below trace back to one sample, sequenced in a study of cytomegalovirus exposure and HLA in healthy donors listed by TCRdb under 2017. Receptor libraries were prepared by the immunoSEQ multiplex PCR assay. The immuneACCESS repertoire file appears here via TCRdb, limited to in-frame rearrangements. These files lack a portion of the clones; in checked studies, under half of the deficit traces to unresolved V genes, and the cause of the others is not known. The sample has approximately 150,000 clones on record, 84% of them singletons. About a tenth of the sample rests with the top ten. The specimen sequenced was PBMCs. These receptors were taken from a man under 40 in good health and CMV-seropositive.

V and J are TRBV7-2 and TRBJ2-1, with 8 bases identical to TRBD1. CDR1 and CDR2 from the germline V gene are SGHTA and FQGNSA. J was trimmed by 6 bases and V by 6 bases; bases with no gene match: 10. This CDR3 spans 15 amino acids. For the CDR3, the DNA is TGTGCCAGCAGGCAACAGGGGGGTCTGGGCAATGAGCAGTTCTTC. Translated: CASRQQGGLGNEQFF.

V usage is TRBV5-6 and J usage is TRBJ2-7; D possibly corresponds to TRBD2 (6 bases). Trimming stripped 4 bases from V and 0 bases from J, with 14 bases between. The CDR3 is 15 amino acids. Germline CDR1 and CDR2: SGHDT and YYEEEE. The CDR3 loop is CASSPYGTLSYEQYF. The CDR3, as DNA: TGTGCCAGCAGCCCCTATGGGACTCTCTCCTACGAGCAGTACTTC.

V and J are TRBV28 and TRBJ2-7, with D unresolved. Germline CDR1 MDHEN, CDR2 SYDVKM. V lost 7 bases and J 1 base, leaving 14 bases between the germline ends. The CDR3 is 14 residues long. CDR3 DNA: TGTGCCAGCACCACCCCGCGATATTCCTACGAGCAGTACTTC. It yields the protein CASTTPRYSYEQYF.

CDR3 bases: TGTGCCAGCAGTGTAGGGACACCCACCGGGGAGCTGTTTTTT. As protein: CASSVGTPTGELFF. This chain joins TRBV2 and TRBJ2-2; maybe TRBD1 (6 bases). V gave up 4 bases and J gave up 4 bases, with 10 bases separating them. Germline CDR1 is SNHLY and CDR2 is FYNNEI. The CDR3 loop spans 14 amino acids.

This clone was recorded at least ten times. This sequence joins TRBV9 and TRBJ1-2; a weak D match, TRBD1 (5 bases). CDR3 length: 12 residues. In germline, CDR1 is SGDLS, CDR2 YYNGEE. The V gene lost 4 bases and the J gene lost 8 bases, with 12 bases spanning the gap. The chain's CDR3 is CASSSRVSGYTF. The CDR3 coding sequence is TGTGCCAGCAGCTCCAGGGTGTCCGGCTACACCTTC. The full variable domain, its missing parts supplied by reference TRBV9 and TRBJ1-2, is DSGVTQTPKHLITATGQRVTLRCSPRSGDLSVYWYQQSLDQGLQFLIQYYNGEERAKGNILERFSAQQFPDLHSELNLSSLELGDSALYFCASSSRVSGYTFGSGTRLTVV.

This clone was recorded a few times. The CDR3 region is CASSIGTGVRQPQHF. DNA of the CDR3: TGTGCCAGCAGTATAGGGACAGGGGTGCGTCAGCCCCAGCATTTT. The chain carries TRBV28 and TRBJ1-5; 10 nucleotides line up with TRBD1. Germline lookup yields CDR1 MDHEN and CDR2 SYDVKM. J was trimmed by 6 bases and V by 5 bases; bases with no gene match: 7. The CDR3 covers 15 residues.

This clone was picked up one time. The V call is TRBV28, the J call TRBJ2-1; D gene uncertain. This CDR3 has 15 amino acids. Trimming shortened V by 7 bases and J by 5 bases, and 18 bases separated the two germline ends. Germline V gives CDR1 MDHEN, CDR2 SYDVKM. CDR3 bases: TGTGCCAGCACCCGAGACCAGAGCGAGCACAATGAGCAGTTCTTC. Protein product: CASTRDQSEHNEQFF.